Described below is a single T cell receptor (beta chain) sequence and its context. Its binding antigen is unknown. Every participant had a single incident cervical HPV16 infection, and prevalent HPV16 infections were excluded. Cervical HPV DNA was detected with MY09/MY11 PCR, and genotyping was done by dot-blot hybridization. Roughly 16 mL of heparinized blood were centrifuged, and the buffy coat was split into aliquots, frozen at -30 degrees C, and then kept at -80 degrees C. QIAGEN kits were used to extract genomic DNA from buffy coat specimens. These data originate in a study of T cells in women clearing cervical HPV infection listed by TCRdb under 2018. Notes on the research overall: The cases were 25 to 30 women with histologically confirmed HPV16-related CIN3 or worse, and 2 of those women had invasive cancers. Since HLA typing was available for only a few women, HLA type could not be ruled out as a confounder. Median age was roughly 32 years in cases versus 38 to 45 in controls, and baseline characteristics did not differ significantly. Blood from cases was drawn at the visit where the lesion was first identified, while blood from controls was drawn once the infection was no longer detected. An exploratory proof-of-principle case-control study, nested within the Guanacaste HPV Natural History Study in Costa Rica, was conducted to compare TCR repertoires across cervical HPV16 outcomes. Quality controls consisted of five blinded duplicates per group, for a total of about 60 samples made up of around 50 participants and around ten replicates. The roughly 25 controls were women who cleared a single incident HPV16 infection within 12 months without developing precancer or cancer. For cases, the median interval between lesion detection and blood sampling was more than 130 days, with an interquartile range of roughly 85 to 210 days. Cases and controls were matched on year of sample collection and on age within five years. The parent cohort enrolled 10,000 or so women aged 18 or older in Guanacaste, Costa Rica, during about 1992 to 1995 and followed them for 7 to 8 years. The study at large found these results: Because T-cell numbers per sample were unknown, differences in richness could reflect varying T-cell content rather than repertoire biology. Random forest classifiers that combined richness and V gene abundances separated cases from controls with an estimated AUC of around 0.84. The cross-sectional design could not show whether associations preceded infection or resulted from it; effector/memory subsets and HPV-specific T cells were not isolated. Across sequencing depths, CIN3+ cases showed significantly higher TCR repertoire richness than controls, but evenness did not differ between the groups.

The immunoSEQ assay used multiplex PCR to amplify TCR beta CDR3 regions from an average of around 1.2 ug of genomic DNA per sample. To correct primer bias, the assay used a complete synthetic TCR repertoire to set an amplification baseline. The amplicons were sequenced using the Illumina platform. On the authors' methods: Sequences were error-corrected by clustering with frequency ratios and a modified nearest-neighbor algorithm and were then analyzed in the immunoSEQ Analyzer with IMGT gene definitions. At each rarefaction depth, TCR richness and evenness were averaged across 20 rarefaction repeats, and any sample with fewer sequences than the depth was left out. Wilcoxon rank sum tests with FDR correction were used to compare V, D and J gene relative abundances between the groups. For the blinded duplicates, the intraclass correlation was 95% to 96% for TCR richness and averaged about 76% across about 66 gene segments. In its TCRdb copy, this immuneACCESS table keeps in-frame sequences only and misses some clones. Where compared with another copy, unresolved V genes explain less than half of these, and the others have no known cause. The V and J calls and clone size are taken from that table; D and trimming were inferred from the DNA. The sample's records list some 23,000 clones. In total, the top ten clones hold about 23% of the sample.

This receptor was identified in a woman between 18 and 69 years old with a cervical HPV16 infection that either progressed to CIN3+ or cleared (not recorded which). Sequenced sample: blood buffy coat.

Partial CDR3 DNA: TGTGCCAGCAGCCAGGCAGGCTACGAG. The resulting protein is CASSQAGYE. The whole CDR3 protein reads CASSQAGYEQYF. The chain links TRBV7-9 with TRBJ2-7; the D gene is unclear. The read comes to an end 3 residues before the CDR3 does, leaving the germline J gene to fill in the end. V lost 5 bases and J lost 3 bases; the stretch between them is 8 bases long. The germline V gene encodes CDR1 SEHNR and CDR2 FQNEAQ (reference sequence). Taken from cysteine to phenylalanine, the CDR3 has 12 residues. Shown are 27 bases from within the CDR3, in frame from base 1. Full variable domain (CDR3 extended with the reference TRBV7-9 and TRBJ2-7 proteins): DTGVSQNPRHKITKRGQNVTFRCDPISEHNRLYWYRQTLGQGPEFLTYFQNEAQLEKSRLLSDRFSAERPKGSFSTLEIQRTEQGDSAMYLCASSQAGYEQYFGPGTRLTVT.